This entry is about one T cell receptor beta chain. The primer mix had 60 Vbeta and 13 Jbeta primers. The data were produced by immunoSEQ multiplex PCR, yet TCRdb's version contains in-frame clones alone and is incomplete. The profile covers around 150,000 clones, with around 80% appearing a single time and 2% to 2.5% taken by the ten largest. The sample comes from a study of cytomegalovirus exposure and HLA in healthy donors. Study as a whole: As released early, the data held some 80 million unique TCRs from HLA-typed donors.

The CDR3 consists of 13 residues. Germline lookup yields CDR1 LNHDA and CDR2 SQIVND (reference sequence). V was pared by 5 bases and J by 8 bases, with 3 bases of the junction left unmatched. This TCR derives from a man aged 25 to 40 in good health and CMV-seronegative. Sequenced: PBMCs. This sequence joins TRBV19 and TRBJ1-4, with 9 nucleotides matching TRBD1. CDR3 amino acids: CASSVTGGEKLFF. CDR3 DNA sequence: TGTGCCAGTAGTGTCACAGGGGGCGAAAAACTGTTTTTT.